The 7 T cell receptor beta chains below all came from one sample that was sequenced in a study of cytomegalovirus exposure and HLA in healthy donors. Primers: 60 Vbeta forward and 13 Jbeta reverse. TCRdb's table, derived via immunoSEQ multiplex PCR, lists solely in-frame clones and lacks some. In the table there are 90,000 to 130,000 clones, approximately 79% of which are singletons. The sample comprised PBMCs. Receptors were obtained from a man aged 30 to 45 in good health and CMV-seropositive.

CDR3 DNA sequence: TGTGCCAGCAGCCAAGTGGGGACAGGGGGCCCCCGATCTGGAAACACCATATATTTT. Translating it yields CASSQVGTGGPRSGNTIYF. This chain links TRBV14 with TRBJ1-3; 12 nucleotides line up with TRBD1. V lost 1 base, J lost 1 base, and 8 bases stayed unmatched. The CDR3 length is 19 residues. Germline V gene data show CDR1 as SGHDN and CDR2 as FVKESK.

The chain combines TRBV5-6 with TRBJ2-3; no clear D gene. V lost 5 bases to trimming and J lost 3 bases, with 7 bases between them. Germline assignment: CDR1 SGHDT and CDR2 YYEEEE. The CDR3 contains 12 residues. For the CDR3, the DNA is TGTGCCAGCAGACCCGGGACAGATACGCAGTATTTT. This codes for CASRPGTDTQYF.

V is TRBV9 and J is TRBJ2-3, with 7 bases fitting TRBD2. V shed 0 bases and J 6 bases; nucleotides not matched to a gene: 4. Germline values: CDR1 SGDLS, CDR2 YYNGEE. The CDR3 totals 14 residues. The CDR3 DNA reads as TGTGCCAGCAGCGTAGACCCCGGGGGGGATACGCAGTATTTT. Residues: CASSVDPGGDTQYF.

In DNA form, the CDR3 reads TGTGCCAGCAGTAGGAGGGATCTAGCCAAAAACATTCAGTACTTC. This codes for CASSRRDLAKNIQYF. This chain links TRBV2 with TRBJ2-4; D may be TRBD2 (6 bases). Germline values: CDR1 SNHLY, CDR2 FYNNEI. There are 15 residues in the CDR3. V lost 5 bases to trimming and J lost 0 bases, with 11 bases between them.

V and J are TRBV18 and TRBJ2-3; 10 bases agree with TRBD1. CDR1 is KGHSH, CDR2 LQKENI, per germline. CDR3 length equals 16 residues. The V and J ends lost 2 bases and 3 bases, in that order; junction bases with no gene match: 5. The CDR3, as DNA: TGTGCCAGCTCACCATTGGTGGGACAGGGGACAGATACGCAGTATTTT. Translated, it gives CASSPLVGQGTDTQYF.

The gene calls are TRBV9 and TRBJ1-2; weak D call: TRBD1 (6 bases). CDR3 length: 16 residues. V shed 4 bases and J shed 4 bases, with 20 bases lying between them. CDR1 and CDR2 from the germline V gene are SGDLS and YYNGEE. This CDR3 reads CASSPTLGGRSYGYTF. In nucleotides, the CDR3 is TGTGCCAGCAGCCCAACGCTGGGGGGGCGAAGCTATGGCTACACCTTC.

The chain links TRBV27 to TRBJ2-5; TRBD2 is a possible D gene (5 bases). Between the trimmed V and J ends, which lost 2 bases and 5 bases, there was a span of 12 bases. Germline CDR1 is MNHEY and CDR2 is SMNVEV (reference sequence). The CDR3 is 14 residues long. The chain's CDR3 is CASSLSGVGETQYF. CDR3 bases: TGTGCCAGCAGTTTAAGCGGTGTCGGTGAGACCCAGTACTTC.